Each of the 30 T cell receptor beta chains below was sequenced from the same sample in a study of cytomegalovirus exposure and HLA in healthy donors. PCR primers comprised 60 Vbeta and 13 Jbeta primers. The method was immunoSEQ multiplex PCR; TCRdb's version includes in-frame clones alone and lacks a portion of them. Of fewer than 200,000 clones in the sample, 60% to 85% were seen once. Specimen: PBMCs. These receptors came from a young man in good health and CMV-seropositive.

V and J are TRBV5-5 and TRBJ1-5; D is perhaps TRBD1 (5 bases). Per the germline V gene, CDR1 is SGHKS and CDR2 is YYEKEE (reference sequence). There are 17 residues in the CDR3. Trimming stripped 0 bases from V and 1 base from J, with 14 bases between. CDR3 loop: CASSLEAGEWSNQPQHF. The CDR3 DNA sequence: TGTGCCAGCAGCTTGGAGGCGGGGGAATGGAGCAATCAGCCCCAGCATTTT.

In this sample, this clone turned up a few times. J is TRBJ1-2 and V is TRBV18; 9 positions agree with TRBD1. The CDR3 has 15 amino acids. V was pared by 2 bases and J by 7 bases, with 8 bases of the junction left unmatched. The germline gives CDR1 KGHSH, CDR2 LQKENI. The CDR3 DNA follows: TGTGCCAGCTCACCAGGGGACAGGGACGTTGGTGGCTACACCTTC. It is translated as CASSPGDRDVGGYTF.

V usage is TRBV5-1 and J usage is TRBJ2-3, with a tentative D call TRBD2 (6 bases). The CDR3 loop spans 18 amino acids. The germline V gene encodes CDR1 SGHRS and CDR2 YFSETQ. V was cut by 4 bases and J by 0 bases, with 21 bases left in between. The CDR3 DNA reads TGCGCCAGCAGCCCTGGAGTCTCGGGACTTTATAGCACAGATACGCAGTATTTT. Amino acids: CASSPGVSGLYSTDTQYF.

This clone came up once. The CDR3 sequence: CASSPPGGQETQYF. The CDR3 DNA follows: TGCGCCAGCAGCCCACCAGGGGGTCAAGAGACCCAGTACTTC. This chain connects TRBV4-1 to TRBJ2-5; 7 bases align to TRBD1. Germline CDR1 is MGHRA and CDR2 is YSYEKL. The V and J ends lost 4 bases and 2 bases, in that order; junction bases with no gene match: 4. The CDR3 runs to 14 residues.

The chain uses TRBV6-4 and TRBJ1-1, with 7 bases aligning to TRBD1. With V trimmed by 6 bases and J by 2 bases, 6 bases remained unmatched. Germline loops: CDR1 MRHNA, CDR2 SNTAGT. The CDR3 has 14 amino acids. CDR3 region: CASSLTGTNTEAFF. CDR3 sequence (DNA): TGTGCCAGCAGCCTGACAGGGACTAACACTGAAGCTTTCTTT.

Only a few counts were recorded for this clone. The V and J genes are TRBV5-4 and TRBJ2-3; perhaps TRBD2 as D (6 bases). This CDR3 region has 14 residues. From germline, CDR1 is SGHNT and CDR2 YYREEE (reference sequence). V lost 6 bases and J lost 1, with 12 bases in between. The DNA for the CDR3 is TGTGCCAGCACTAACGGGGGTCGCACAGATACGCAGTATTTT. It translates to CASTNGGRTDTQYF.

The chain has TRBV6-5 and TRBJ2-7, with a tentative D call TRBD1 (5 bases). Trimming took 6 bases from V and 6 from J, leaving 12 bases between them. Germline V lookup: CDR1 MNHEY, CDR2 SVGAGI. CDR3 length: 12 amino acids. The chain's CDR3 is CASRGHLPEQYF. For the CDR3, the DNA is TGTGCCAGCAGAGGACACCTTCCCGAGCAGTACTTC.

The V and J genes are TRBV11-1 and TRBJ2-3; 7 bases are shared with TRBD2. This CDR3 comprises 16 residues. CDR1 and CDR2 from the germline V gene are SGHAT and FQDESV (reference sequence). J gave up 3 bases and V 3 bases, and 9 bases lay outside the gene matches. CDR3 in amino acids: CASSLASGPLTDTQYF. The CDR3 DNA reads TGTGCCAGCAGCTTGGCTAGCGGTCCCTTGACAGATACGCAGTATTTT.

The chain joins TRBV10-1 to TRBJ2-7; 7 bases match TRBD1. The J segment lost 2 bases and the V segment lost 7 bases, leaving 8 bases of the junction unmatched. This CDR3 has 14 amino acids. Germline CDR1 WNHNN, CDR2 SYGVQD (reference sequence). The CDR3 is CASIRGQPTYEQYF. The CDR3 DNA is TGCGCCAGCATAAGGGGGCAGCCCACCTACGAGCAGTACTTC.

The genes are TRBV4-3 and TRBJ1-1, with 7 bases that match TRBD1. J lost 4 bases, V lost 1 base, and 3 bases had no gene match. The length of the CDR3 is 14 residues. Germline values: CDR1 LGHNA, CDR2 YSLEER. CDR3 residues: CASSQGSGGTEAFF. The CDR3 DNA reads TGCGCCAGCAGCCAAGGATCAGGGGGCACTGAAGCTTTCTTT.

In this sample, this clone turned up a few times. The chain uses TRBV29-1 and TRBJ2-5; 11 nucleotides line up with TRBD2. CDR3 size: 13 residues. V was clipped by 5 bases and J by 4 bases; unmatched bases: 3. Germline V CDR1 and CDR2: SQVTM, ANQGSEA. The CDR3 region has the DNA TGCAGCGTTCCAACTAGCGGGGGAGAGACCCAGTACTTC. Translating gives CSVPTSGGETQYF.

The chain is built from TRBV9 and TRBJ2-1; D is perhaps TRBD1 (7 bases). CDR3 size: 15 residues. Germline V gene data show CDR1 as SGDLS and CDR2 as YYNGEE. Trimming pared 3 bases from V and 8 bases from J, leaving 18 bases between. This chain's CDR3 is CASSDAGRGDDEQFF. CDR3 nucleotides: TGTGCCAGCAGCGACGCGGGCAGGGGGGATGATGAGCAGTTCTTC.

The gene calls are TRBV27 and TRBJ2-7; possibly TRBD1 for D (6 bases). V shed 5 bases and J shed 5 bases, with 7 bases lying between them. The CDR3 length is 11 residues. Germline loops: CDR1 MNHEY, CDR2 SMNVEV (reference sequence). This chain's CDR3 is CASSQGNEQYF. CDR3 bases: TGTGCCAGCAGTCAGGGGAACGAGCAGTACTTC.

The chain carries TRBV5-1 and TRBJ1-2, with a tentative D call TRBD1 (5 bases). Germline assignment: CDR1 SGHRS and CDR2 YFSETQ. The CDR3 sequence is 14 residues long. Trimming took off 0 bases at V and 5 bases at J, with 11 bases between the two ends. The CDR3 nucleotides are TGCGCCAGCAGCTTGGGGGGGGACGTATATGGCTACACCTTC. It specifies CASSLGGDVYGYTF.

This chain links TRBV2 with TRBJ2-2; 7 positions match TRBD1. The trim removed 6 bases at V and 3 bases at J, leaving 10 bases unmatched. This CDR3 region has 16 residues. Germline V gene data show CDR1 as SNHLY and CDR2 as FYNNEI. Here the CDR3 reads CASSPGTEGYTGELFF. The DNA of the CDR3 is TGTGCCAGCAGCCCAGGGACAGAGGGATACACCGGGGAGCTGTTTTTT.

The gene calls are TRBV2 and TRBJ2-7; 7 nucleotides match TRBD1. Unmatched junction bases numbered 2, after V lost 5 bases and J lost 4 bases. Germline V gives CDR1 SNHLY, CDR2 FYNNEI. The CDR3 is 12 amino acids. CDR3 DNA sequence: TGTGCCAGCAGTCAGGGGGTTTACGAGCAGTACTTC. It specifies CASSQGVYEQYF.

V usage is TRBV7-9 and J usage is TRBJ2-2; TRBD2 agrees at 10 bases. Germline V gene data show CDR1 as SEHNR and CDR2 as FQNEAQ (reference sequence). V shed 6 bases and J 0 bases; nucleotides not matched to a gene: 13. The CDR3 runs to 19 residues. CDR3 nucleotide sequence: TGTGCCAGCAGTTTCCCAGCGGGGGGGATGAAAGCGAACACCGGGGAGCTGTTTTTT. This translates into CASSFPAGGMKANTGELFF. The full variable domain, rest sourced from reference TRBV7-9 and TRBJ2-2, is DTGVSQNPRHKITKRGQNVTFRCDPISEHNRLYWYRQTLGQGPEFLTYFQNEAQLEKSRLLSDRFSAERPKGSFSTLEIQRTEQGDSAMYLCASSFPAGGMKANTGELFFGEGSRLTVL.

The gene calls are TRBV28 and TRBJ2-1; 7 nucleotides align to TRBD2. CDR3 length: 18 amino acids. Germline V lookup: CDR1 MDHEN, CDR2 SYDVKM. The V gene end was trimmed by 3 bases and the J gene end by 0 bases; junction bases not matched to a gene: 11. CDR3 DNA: TGTGCCAGCAGTTTGCGGGGGTGGGGACCGAGCTCCTACAATGAGCAGTTCTTC. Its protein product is CASSLRGWGPSSYNEQFF.

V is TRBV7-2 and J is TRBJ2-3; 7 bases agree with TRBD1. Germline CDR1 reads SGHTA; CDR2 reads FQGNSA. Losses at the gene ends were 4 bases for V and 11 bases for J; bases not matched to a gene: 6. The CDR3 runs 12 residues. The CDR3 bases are TGTGCCAGCAGCTCCCGGGACAGTCTGCAGTATTTT. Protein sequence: CASSSRDSLQYF. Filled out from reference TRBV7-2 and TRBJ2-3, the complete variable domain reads GAGVSQSPSNKVTEKGKDVELRCDPISGHTALYWYRQSLGQGLEFLIYFQGNSAPDKSGLPSDRFSAERTGGSVSTLTIQRTQQEDSAVYLCASSSRDSLQYFGPGTRLTVL.

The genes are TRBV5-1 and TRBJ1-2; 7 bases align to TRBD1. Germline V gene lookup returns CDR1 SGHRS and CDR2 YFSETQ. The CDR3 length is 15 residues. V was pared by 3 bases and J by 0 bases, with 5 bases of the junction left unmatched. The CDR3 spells CASSWGTETNYGYTF. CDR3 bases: TGCGCCAGCAGCTGGGGGACAGAAACTAACTATGGCTACACCTTC.

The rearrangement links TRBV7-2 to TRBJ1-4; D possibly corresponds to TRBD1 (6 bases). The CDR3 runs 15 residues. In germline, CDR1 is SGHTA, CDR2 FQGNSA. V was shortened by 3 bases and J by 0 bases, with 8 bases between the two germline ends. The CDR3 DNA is TGTGCCAGCAGCTTTGGGGGCGCAACTAATGAAAAACTGTTTTTT. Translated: CASSFGGATNEKLFF.

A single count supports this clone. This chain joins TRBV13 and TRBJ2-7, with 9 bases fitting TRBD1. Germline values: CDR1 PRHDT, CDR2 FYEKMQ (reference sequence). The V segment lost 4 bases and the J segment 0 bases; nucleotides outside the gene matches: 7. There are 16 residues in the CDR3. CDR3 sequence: CASSSLGTGSSYEQYF. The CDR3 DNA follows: TGTGCCAGCAGCTCTCTTGGGACAGGGAGCTCCTACGAGCAGTACTTC.

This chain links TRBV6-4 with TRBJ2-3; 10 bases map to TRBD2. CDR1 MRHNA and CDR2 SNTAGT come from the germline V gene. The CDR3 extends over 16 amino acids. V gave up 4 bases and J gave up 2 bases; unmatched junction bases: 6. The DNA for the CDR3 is TGTGCCAGCAGTGTCTTAGCGGGGGGCCCCACAGATACGCAGTATTTT. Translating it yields CASSVLAGGPTDTQYF.

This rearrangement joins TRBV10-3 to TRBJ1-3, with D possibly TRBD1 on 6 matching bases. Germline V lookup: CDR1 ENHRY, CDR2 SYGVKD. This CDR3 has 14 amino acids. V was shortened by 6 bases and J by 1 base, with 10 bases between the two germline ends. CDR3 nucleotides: TGTGCCATCAGACCGACAGGTTCTGGAAACACCATATATTTT. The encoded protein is CAIRPTGSGNTIYF.

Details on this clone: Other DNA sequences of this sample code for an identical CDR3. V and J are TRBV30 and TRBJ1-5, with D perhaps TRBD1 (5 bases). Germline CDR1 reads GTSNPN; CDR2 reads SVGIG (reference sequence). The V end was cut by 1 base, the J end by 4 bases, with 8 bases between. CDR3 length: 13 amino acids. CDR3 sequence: CAWSGQGNQPQHF. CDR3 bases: TGTGCCTGGAGTGGGCAGGGTAATCAGCCCCAGCATTTT.

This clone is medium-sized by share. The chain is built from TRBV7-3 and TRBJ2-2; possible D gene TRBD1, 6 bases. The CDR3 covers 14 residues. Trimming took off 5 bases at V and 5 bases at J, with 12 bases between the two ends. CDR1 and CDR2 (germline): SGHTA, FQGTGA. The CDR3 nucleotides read TGTGCCAGCAGCCCCTATACAGGGACCGGGGAGCTGTTTTTT. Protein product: CASSPYTGTGELFF.

The CDR3, as DNA: TGCGCCAGCAGCCCGACAGGGTTTGAGACCCAGTACTTC. This gives the protein CASSPTGFETQYF. The genes are TRBV4-1 and TRBJ2-5; 7 bases agree with TRBD1. V lost 4 bases, J lost 5 bases, and 4 bases stayed unmatched. The CDR3 runs 13 residues. Germline CDR1 reads MGHRA; CDR2 reads YSYEKL.

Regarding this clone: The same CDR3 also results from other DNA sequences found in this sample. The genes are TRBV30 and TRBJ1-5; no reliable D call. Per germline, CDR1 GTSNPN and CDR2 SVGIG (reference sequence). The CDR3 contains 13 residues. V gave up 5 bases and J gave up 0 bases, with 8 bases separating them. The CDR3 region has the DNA TGTGCCTGGTCTGGCGGTAGCAATCAGCCCCAGCATTTT. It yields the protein CAWSGGSNQPQHF.

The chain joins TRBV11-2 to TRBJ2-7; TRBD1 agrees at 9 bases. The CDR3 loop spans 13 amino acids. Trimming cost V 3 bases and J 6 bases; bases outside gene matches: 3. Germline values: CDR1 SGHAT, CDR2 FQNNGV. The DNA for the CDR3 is TGTGCCAGCAGCTTGAGGACAGGGGCCGAGCAGTACTTC. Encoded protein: CASSLRTGAEQYF.

The CDR3 region has the DNA TGCAGCGTCGGGGTTAGGGGGTCTTACGAGCAGTACTTC. Translation: CSVGVRGSYEQYF. The rearrangement links TRBV29-1 to TRBJ2-7; tentatively, D is TRBD1 (6 bases). Germline loops: CDR1 SQVTM, CDR2 ANQGSEA. This CDR3 spans 13 amino acids. V was trimmed by 6 bases and J by 4 bases, leaving 16 bases between them.